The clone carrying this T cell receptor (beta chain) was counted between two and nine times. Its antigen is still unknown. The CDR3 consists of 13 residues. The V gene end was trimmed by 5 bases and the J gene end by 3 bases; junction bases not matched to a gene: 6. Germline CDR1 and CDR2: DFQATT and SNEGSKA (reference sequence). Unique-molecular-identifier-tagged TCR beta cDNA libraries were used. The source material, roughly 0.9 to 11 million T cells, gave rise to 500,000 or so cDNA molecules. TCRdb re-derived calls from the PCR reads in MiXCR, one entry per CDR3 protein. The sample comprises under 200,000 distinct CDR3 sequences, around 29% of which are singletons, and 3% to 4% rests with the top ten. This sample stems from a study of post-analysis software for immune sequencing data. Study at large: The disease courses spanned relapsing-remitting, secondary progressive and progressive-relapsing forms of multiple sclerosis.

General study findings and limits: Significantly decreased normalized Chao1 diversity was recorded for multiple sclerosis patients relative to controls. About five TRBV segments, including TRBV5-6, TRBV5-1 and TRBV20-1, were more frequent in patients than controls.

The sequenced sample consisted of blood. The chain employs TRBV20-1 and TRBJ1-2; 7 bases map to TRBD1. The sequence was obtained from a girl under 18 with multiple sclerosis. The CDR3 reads CSAHWTGDYGYTF. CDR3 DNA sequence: TGCAGTGCTCACTGGACAGGCGACTATGGCTACACCTTC.